The source of this T cell receptor beta chain is a study of tumor and adjacent non-tumor tissue in lung cancer. As for the study in general: The cohort had 12 adenocarcinoma, 2 squamous cell and 1 small cell patients. The study's findings and limits: Patients with more diverse tumor TCRs had worse survival. Tumor repertoires had a smaller top 100 clone share than normal lung.

Concerning this clonotype itself: Its antigen is not known.

The library came from three nested PCR rounds adapted from ARM-PCR protocols. Each CDR3 protein gets one entry after TCRdb re-called the multiplex PCR reads with MiXCR. The table records approximately 120,000 distinct CDR3 sequences, around 75% of them present only once. V lost 0 bases, J lost 0 bases, and 8 bases lay in between. Germline assignment: CDR1 LGHNA and CDR2 YSLEER. The CDR3 is 15 amino acids. RNA was extracted from bulk tissue without any cell sorting. The clonotype comes from an older woman with non-small cell lung cancer. The source material was lung tumor tissue. The chain combines TRBV4-3 with TRBJ2-5; D gene unclear. The CDR3 region has the DNA TGCGCCAGCAGCCAAGAATGCCGTGACCAAGAGACCCAGTACTTC. This codes for CASSQECRDQETQYF.